This TCR beta chain was identified in a study of blood T cells in healthy people across ages. Study-wide points: Diversity of TCR beta per million T cells declined in a roughly linear way with age.

The authors ran a second PCR of 7 to 11 cycles using a sample-barcoded 5' primer and a J-beta primer mix. TCRdb independently ran MiXCR on the 5' RACE reads; one entry per CDR3 protein. This sample has 1.5 million or so distinct CDR3 sequences, with around 40% found just once. V was cut by 2 bases and J by 3 bases, with 16 bases left in between. CDR3 length: 16 amino acids. The V gene's germline CDR1 is MGHDK and CDR2 SYGVNS. This clonotype has just one count. Its antigen is not known. The receptor was isolated from a woman under 30 in good health. Input material: blood. This chain connects TRBV25-1 to TRBJ1-2, with D perhaps TRBD1 (5 bases). DNA of the CDR3: TGTGCCAGCAGTGAAGCAAGGGGAGGGCCCCACTATGGCTACACCTTC. Protein product: CASSEARGGPHYGYTF.